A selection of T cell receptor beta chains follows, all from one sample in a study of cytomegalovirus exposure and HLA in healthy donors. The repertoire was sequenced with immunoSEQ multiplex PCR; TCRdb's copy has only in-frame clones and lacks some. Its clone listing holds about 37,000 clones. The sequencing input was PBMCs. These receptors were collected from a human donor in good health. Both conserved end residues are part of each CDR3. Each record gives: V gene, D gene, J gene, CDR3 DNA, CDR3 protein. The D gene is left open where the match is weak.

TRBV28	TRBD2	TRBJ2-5	TGTGCCAGCAGTTCCCCGGGACTAGCGGGCCAAGAGACCCAGTACTTC	CASSSPGLAGQETQYF
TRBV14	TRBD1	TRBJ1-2	TGTGCCAGCAGCCAAGATAGGACAGGGAGCTATGGCTACACCTTC	CASSQDRTGSYGYTF
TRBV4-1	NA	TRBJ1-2	TGCGCCAGCAGCCAAGATCGATGGAGTGAAGTCTATGGCTACACCTTC	CASSQDRWSEVYGYTF
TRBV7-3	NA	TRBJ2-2	TGTGCCAGCAGCCCCGAAGGGGGGAACACCGGGGAGCTGTTTTTT	CASSPEGGNTGELFF
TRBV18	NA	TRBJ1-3	TGTGCCAGCTCACCACCTGCGGAAAACACCATATATTTT	CASSPPAENTIYF
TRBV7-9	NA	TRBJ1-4	TGTGCCAGCAGTTTAGGTGCAGGGTGGGGTGAAAAACTGTTTTTT	CASSLGAGWGEKLFF
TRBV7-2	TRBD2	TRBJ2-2	TGTGCCAGCAGGGCCGGGAGGTACACCGGGGAGCTGTTTTTT	CASRAGRYTGELFF
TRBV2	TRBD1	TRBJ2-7	TGTGCCAGCAACGGTGGGGGACAGGGTATTACCTACGAGCAGTACTTC	CASNGGGQGITYEQYF
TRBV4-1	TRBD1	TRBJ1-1	TGCGCCAGCAGCCGAGCCGGGACAGGGGTTTACACTGAAGCTTTCTTT	CASSRAGTGVYTEAFF
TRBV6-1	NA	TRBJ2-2	TGTGCCAGCAGTGATTTTAGAAACACCGGGGAGCTGTTTTTT	CASSDFRNTGELFF
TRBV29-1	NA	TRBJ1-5	TGCAGCGTTGAAGATAGGGCGGGCCCCCAGCATTTT	CSVEDRAGPQHF
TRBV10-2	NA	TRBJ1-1	TGCGCCAGTCTACTGAACACTGAAGCTTTCTTT	CASLLNTEAFF
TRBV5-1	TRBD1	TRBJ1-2	TGCGCCAGCAGCGACAAGGGACAGTTTAACTATGGCTACACCTTC	CASSDKGQFNYGYTF
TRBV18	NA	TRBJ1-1	TGTGCCAGCTCAGCGGGGCTTAAGGATCAAGCTTTCTTT	CASSAGLKDQAFF
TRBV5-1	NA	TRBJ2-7	TGCGCCAGCAGCTTGGGACACTTTAGGCCTGGTGCAAACGCCTACGAGCAGTACTTC	CASSLGHFRPGANAYEQYF
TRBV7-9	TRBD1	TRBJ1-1	TGTGCCAGCAGCCGGACAGGGGACACTGAAGCTTTCTTT	CASSRTGDTEAFF
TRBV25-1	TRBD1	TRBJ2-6	TGTGCCAGCAGTGAGGGGACAGGGTCTGGGGCCAACGTCCTGACTTTC	CASSEGTGSGANVLTF
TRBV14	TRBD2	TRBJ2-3	TGTGCCAGCAGCCTAGCGGGGTTGGGAGATACGCAGTATTTT	CASSLAGLGDTQYF
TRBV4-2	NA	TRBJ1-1	TGTGCCAGCAGCCAACGTGCGGGAAGCACTGAAGCTTTCTTT	CASSQRAGSTEAFF
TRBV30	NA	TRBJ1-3	TGTGCCTGGTACTCTGGAAACACCATATATTTT	CAWYSGNTIYF
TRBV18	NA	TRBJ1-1	TGTGCCAGCTCACCTAGGGTTGGGGCCACTGAAGATTTCTTT	CASSPRVGATEDFF
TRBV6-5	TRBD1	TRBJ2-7	TGTGCCAGCAGTTACTCTACCGGGACAGCCGCCTACGAGCAGTACTTC	CASSYSTGTAAYEQYF
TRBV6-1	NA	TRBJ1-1	TGTGCCAGCAGTCCTGACGGGGGGTGGGACACTGAAGCTTTCTTT	CASSPDGGWDTEAFF
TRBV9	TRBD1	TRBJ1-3	TGTGCCAGCAGCGTAGGGGACAGATCGACTGGAAACACCATATATTTT	CASSVGDRSTGNTIYF
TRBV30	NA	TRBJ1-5	TGTGCCTGGAGCCATACACGAGGTGATCAGCCCCAGCATTTT	CAWSHTRGDQPQHF
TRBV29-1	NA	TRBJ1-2	TGCAGCGTGCGGGGCGCTTTGCGCTATGGCTACACCTTC	CSVRGALRYGYTF